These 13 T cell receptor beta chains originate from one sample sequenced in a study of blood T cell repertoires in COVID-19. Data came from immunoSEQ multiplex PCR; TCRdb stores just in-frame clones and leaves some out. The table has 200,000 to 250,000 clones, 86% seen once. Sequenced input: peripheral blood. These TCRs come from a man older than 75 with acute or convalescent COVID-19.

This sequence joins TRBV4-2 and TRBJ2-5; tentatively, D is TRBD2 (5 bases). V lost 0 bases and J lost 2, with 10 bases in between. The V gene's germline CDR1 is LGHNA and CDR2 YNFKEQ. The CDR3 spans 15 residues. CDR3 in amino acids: CASSQDLEVQETQYF. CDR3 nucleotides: TGTGCCAGCAGCCAAGATCTGGAGGTTCAAGAGACCCAGTACTTC.

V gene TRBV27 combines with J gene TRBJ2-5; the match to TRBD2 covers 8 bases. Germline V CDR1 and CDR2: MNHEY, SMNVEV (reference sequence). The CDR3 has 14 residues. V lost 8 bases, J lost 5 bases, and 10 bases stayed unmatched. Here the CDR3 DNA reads TGTGCCAGCGGCAACGCGGGACTAGTCGAGACCCAGTACTTC. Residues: CASGNAGLVETQYF.

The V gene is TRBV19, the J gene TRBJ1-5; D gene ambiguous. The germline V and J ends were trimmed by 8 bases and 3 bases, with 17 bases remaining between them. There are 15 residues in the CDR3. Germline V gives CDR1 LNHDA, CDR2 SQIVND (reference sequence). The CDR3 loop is CASHNPGGYNQPQHF. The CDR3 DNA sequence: TGTGCCAGTCACAACCCGGGCGGGTACAATCAGCCCCAGCATTTT.

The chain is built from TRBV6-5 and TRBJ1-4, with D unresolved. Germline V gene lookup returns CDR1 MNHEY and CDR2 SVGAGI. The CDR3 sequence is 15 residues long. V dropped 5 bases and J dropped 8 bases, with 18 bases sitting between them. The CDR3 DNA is TGTGCCAGCAGTCTTTGGGGAGATGGGAAGGAAAAACTGTTTTTT. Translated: CASSLWGDGKEKLFF.

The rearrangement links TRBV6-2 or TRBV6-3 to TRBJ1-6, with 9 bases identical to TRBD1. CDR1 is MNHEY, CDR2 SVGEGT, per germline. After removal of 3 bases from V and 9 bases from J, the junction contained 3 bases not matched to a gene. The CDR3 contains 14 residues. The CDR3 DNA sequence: TGTGCCAGCAGTTATCCGACAGGGGGTTCACCCCTCCACTTT. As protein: CASSYPTGGSPLHF.

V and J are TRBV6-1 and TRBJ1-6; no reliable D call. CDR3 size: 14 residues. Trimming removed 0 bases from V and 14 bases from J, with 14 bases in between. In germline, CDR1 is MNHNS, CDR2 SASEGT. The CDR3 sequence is CASSEAPDTRALHF. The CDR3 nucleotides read TGTGCCAGCAGTGAAGCGCCTGACACTAGAGCCCTCCACTTT.

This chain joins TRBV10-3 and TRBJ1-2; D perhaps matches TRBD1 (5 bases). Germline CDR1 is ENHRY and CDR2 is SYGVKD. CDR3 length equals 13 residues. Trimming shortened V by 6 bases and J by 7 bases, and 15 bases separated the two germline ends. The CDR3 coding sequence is TGTGCCATCAGAGGGGACTCTGGGGTTGGCTACACCTTC. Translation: CAIRGDSGVGYTF.

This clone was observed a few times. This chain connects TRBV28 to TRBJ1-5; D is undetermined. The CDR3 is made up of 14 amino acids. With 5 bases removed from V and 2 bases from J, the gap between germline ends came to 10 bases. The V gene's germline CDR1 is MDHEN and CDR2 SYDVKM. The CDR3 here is CASSPLSGNQPQHF. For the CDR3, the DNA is TGTGCCAGCAGTCCCCTCTCTGGCAATCAGCCCCAGCATTTT.

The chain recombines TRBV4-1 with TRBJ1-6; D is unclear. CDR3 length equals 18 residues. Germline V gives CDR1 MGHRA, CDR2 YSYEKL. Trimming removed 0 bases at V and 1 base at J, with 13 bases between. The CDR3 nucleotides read TGCGCCAGCAGCCAAGATCCCCCGGAGGTATCCTATAATTCACCCCTCCACTTT. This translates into CASSQDPPEVSYNSPLHF.

This CDR3 is CASSLRMTGYEQFF. The CDR3 nucleotides are TGTGCCAGCAGCCTCCGTATGACAGGGTATGAGCAGTTCTTC. The rearrangement joins TRBV11-2 to TRBJ2-1; 7 positions match TRBD1. Germline loops: CDR1 SGHAT, CDR2 FQNNGV. CDR3 length: 14 amino acids. After removal of 5 bases from V and 8 bases from J, the junction contained 9 bases not matched to a gene.

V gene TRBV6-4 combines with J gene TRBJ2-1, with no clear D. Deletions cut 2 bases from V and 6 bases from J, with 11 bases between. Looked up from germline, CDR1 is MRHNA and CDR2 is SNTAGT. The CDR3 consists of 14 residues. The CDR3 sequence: CASSDPPLVNEQFF. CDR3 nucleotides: TGTGCCAGCAGTGACCCCCCCCTCGTCAATGAGCAGTTCTTC.

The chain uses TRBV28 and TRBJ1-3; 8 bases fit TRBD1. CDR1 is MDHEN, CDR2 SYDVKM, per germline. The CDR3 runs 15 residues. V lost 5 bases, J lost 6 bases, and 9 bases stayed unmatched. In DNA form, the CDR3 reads TGTGCCAGCAGTCTCCGACAGGGGCTAGCAAACACCATATATTTT. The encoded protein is CASSLRQGLANTIYF.

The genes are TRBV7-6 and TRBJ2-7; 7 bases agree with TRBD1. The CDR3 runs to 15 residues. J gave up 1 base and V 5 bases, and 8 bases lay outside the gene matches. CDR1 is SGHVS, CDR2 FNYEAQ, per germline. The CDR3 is CASSAGTVISYEQYF. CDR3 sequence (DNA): TGTGCCAGCAGCGCCGGGACAGTAATTTCCTACGAGCAGTACTTC.